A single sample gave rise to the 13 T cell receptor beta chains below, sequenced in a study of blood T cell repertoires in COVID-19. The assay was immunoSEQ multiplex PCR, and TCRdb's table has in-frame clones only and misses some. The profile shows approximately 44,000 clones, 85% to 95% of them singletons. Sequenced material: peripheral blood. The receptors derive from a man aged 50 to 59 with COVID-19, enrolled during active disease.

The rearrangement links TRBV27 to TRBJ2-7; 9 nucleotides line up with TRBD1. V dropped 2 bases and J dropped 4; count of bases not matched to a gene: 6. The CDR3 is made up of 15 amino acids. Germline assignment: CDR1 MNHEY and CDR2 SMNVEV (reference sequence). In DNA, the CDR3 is TGTGCCAGCAGTTTAACGGGACAGGGAAAATACGAGCAGTACTTC. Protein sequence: CASSLTGQGKYEQYF.

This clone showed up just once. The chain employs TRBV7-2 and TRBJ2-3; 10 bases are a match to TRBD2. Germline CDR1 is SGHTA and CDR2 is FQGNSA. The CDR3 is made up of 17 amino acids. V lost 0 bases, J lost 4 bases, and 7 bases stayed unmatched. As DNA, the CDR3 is TGTGCCAGCAGCTTAGCTCCTAGCGGGAGTCCGGCAGATACGCAGTATTTT. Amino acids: CASSLAPSGSPADTQYF.

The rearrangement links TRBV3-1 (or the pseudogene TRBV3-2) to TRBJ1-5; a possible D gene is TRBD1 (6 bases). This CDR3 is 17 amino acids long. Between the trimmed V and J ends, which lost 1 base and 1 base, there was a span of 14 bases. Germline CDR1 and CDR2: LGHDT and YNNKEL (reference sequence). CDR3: CASSQATGQPSNQPQHF. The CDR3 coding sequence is TGTGCCAGCAGCCAAGCTACAGGACAGCCCAGCAATCAGCCCCAGCATTTT.

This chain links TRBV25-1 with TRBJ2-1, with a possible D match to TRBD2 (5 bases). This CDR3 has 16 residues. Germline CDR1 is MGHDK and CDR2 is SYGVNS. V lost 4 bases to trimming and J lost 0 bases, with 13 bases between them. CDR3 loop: CASSGARVHSYNEQFF. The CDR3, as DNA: TGTGCCAGCAGTGGGGCGCGGGTCCACTCCTACAATGAGCAGTTCTTC.

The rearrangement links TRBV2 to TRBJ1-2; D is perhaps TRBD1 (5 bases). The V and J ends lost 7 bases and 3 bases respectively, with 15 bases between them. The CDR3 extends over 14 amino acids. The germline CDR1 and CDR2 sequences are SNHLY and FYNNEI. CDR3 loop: CASNRVQGYYGYTF. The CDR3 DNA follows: TGTGCCAGCAATCGGGTGCAGGGCTACTATGGCTACACCTTC. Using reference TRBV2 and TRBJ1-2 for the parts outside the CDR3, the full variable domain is EPEVTQTPSHQVTQMGQEVILRCVPISNHLYFYWYRQILGQKVEFLVSFYNNEISEKSEIFDDQFSVERPDGSNFTLKIRSTKLEDSAMYFCASNRVQGYYGYTFGSGTRLTVV.

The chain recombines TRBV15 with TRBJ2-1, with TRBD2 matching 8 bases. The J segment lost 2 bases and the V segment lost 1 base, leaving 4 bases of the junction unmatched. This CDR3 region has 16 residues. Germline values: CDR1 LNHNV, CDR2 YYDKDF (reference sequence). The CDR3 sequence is CATSRGRAGAYNEQFF. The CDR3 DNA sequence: TGTGCCACCAGCAGAGGGCGAGCGGGAGCCTACAATGAGCAGTTCTTC.

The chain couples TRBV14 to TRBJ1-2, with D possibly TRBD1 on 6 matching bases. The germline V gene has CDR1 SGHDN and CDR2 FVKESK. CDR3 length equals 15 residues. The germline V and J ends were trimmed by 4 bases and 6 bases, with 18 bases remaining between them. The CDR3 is CASSPANTGRDGYTF. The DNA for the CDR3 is TGTGCCAGCAGCCCCGCAAATACAGGGAGGGATGGCTACACCTTC.

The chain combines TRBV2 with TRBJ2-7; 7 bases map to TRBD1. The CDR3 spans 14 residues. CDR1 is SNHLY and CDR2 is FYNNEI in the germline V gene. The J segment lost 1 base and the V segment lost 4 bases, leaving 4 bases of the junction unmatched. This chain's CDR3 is CASSGDSLSYEQYF. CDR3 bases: TGTGCCAGCAGTGGGGACAGCCTATCCTACGAGCAGTACTTC.

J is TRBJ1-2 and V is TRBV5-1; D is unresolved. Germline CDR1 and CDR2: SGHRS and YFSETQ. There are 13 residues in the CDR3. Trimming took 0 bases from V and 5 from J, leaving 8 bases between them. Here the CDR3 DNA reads TGCGCCAGCAGCTTGGCCAAGCCTTATGGCTACACCTTC. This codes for CASSLAKPYGYTF.

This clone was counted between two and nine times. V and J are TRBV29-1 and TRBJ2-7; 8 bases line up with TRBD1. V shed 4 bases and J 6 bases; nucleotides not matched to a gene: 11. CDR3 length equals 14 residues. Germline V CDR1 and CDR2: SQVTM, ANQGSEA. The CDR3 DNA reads TGCAGCGTTGTGCCCGGGACAGGAGTGAGCGAGCAGTACTTC. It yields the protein CSVVPGTGVSEQYF.

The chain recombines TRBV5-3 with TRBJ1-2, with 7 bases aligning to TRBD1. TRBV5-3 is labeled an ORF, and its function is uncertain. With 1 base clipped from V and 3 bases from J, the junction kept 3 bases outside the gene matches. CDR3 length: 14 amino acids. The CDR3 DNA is TGTGCCAGAAGCTTGAGGGGGCGCGACTATGGCTACACCTTC. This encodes CARSLRGRDYGYTF.

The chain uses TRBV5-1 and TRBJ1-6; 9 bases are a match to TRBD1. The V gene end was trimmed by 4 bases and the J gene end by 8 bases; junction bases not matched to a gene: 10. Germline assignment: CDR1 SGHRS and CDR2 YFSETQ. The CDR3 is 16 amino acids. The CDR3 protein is CASSAGTGLLDSPLHF. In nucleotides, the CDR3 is TGCGCCAGCAGCGCAGGGACAGGGCTTCTGGATTCACCCCTCCACTTT.

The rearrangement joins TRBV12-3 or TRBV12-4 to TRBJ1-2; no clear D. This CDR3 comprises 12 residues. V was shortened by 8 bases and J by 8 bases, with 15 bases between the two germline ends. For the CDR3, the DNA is TGTGCCAGCGGCTCCCGTGCGGTCGGCTACACCTTC. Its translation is CASGSRAVGYTF.